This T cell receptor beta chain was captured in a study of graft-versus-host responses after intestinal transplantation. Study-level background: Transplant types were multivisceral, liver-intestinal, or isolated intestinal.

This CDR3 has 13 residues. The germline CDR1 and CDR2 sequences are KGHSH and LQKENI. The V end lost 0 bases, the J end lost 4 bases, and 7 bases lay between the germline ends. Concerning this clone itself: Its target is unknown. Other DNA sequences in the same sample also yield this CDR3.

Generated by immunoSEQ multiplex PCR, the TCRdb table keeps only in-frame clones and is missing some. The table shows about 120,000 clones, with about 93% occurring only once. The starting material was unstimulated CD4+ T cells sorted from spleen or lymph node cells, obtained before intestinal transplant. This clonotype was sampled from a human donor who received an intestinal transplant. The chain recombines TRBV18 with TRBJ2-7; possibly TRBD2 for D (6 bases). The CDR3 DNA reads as TGTGCCAGCTCACCACCGGGGGGTTACGAGCAGTACTTC. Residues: CASSPPGGYEQYF. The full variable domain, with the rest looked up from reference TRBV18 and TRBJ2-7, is NAGVMQNPRHLVRRRGQEARLRCSPMKGHSHVYWYRQLPEEGLKFMVYLQKENIIDESGMPKERFSAEFPKEGPSILRIQQVVRGDSAAYFCASSPPGGYEQYFGPGTRLTVT.